The clone carrying this T cell receptor (beta chain) has more than one count but fewer than ten. Only in-frame clones appear in the TCRdb table, and some are missing; sequencing was by immunoSEQ multiplex PCR. The repertoire has some 100,000 clones, around 90% of them found once; the top ten carry 6.5% to 8.5%. The CDR3 spans 13 residues. V gave up 0 bases and J gave up 7 bases, with 7 bases separating them. CDR1 is MNHEY and CDR2 is SVGAGI in the germline V gene. The data originate from a study of blood T cell repertoires in COVID-19. This receptor was identified in a human donor in a cohort sampled during active COVID-19. Material for sequencing was peripheral blood. The chain carries TRBV6-5 and TRBJ2-1, with D perhaps matching TRBD2 (5 bases). The CDR3 here is CASSYSTINEQFF. DNA for the CDR3: TGTGCCAGCAGTTACTCGACTATAAATGAGCAGTTCTTC.